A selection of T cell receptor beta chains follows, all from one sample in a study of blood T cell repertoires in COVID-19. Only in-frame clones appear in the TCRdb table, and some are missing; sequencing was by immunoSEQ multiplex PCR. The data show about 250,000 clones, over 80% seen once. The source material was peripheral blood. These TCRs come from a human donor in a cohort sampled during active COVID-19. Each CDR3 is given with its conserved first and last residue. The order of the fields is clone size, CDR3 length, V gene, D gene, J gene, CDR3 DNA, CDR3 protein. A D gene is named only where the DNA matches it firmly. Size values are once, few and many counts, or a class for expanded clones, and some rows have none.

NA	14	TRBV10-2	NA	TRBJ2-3	TGCGCCAGCAGCCTGCGGGAACAGACAGATACGCAGTATTTT	CASSLREQTDTQYF
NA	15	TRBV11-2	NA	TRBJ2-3	TGTGCCAGCAGCTTAGGAGGCGCACGCACAGATACGCAGTATTTT	CASSLGGARTDTQYF
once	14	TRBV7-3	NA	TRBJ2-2	TGTGCCAGCGGCCCCGGGGGACGAACCGGGGAGCTGTTTTTT	CASGPGGRTGELFF
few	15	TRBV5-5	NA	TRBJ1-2	TGTGCCAGCAGCTTAGCCGTGGACGGAGGCTATGGCTACACCTTC	CASSLAVDGGYGYTF
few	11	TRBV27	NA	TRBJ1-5	TGTGCCAGCGGGGAGGTCCAGCCCCAGCATTTT	CASGEVQPQHF
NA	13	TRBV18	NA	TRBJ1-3	TGTGCCAGCTCACAGGGAGCAGGAAACACCATATATTTT	CASSQGAGNTIYF
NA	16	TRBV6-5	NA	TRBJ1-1	TGTGCCAGCAGTTACTCCCAGGGGATGCGGCCTTTAGGAGCTTTCTTT	CASSYSQGMRPLGAFF
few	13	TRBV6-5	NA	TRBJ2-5	TGTGCCAGCAGCTTGGGGGCATTTGAGACCCAGTACTTC	CASSLGAFETQYF
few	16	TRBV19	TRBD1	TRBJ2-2	TGTGCCAGTAATAGTCTATGGGACAGGAACACCGGGGAGCTGTTTTTT	CASNSLWDRNTGELFF
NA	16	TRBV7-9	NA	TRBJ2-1	TGTGCCAGCAGCTTAAGGGGTGGGGGCCCTCTTAATGAGCAGTTCTTC	CASSLRGGGPLNEQFF
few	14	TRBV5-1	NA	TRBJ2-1	TGCGCCAGCAGCTTGTTCGTGGGGAGGAATGAGCAGTTCTTC	CASSLFVGRNEQFF
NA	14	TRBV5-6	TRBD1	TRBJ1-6	TGTGCCAGCAGCTTAGAGGACAGGGCCTCACCCCTCCACTTT	CASSLEDRASPLHF
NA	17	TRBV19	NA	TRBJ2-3	TGTGCCAGTAGTATAAATACCGGGTACGCTAGCACAGATACGCAGTATTTT	CASSINTGYASTDTQYF
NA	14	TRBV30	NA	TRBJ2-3	TGTGCCTGGGAAGCGTCTCCTAGCACAGATACGCAGTATTTT	CAWEASPSTDTQYF
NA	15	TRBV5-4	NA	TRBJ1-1	TGTGCCAGCACCGTCGGCTGGTGGGAGGGCACTGAAGCTTTCTTT	CASTVGWWEGTEAFF
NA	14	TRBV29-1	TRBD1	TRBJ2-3	TGCAGCGTTGAGGGGACAGACTTCACAGATACGCAGTATTTT	CSVEGTDFTDTQYF
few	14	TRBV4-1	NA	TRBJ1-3	TGCGCCAGCAGCCAAGCGGGCTCTGGAAACACCATATATTTT	CASSQAGSGNTIYF
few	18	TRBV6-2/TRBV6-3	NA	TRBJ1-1	TGTGCCAGCAGTTACGAGACCGGGAAAGGAGTGGCGAACACTGAAGCTTTCTTT	CASSYETGKGVANTEAFF
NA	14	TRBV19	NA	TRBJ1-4	TGTGCCAGTACTTCAGGTCCTCGAGGGGAAAAACTGTTTTTT	CASTSGPRGEKLFF
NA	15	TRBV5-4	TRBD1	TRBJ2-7	TGTGCCAGCAGCTTGGATCCGGGACAGATCTACGAGCAGTACTTC	CASSLDPGQIYEQYF
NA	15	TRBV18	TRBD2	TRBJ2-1	TGTGCCAGCTCACCAAAAATAGCGGGGGGGCATGAGCAGTTCTTC	CASSPKIAGGHEQFF
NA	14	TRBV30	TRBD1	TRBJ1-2	TGTGCCTGGAATCGGGACAGCATAAACTATGGCTACACCTTC	CAWNRDSINYGYTF
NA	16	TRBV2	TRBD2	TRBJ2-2	TGTGCCAGCAGTGAAACGGGGGGGACGAACACCGGGGAGCTGTTTTTT	CASSETGGTNTGELFF
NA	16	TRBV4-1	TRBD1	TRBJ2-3	TGCGCCAGCAGCCGGGAACACAGGGGGCTGGCAGATACGCAGTATTTT	CASSREHRGLADTQYF
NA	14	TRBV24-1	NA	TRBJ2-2	TGTGCCACCAGTGACCCGCGGAACACCGGGGAGCTGTTTTTT	CATSDPRNTGELFF
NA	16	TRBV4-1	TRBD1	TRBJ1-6	TGCGCCAGCAGCCAAGATCACAGGGGTTATAATTCACCCCTCCACTTT	CASSQDHRGYNSPLHF
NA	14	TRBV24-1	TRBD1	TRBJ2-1	TGTGCCACCAGTGATTGGACAGGGGGGAATGAGCAGTTCTTC	CATSDWTGGNEQFF
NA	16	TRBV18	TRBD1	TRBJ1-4	TGTGCCAGCTCACCAGAGACAGGGGTGACTAATGAAAAACTGTTTTTT	CASSPETGVTNEKLFF
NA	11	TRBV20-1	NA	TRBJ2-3	TGCAGTGCTTTCCGTGAGGATACGCAGTATTTT	CSAFREDTQYF
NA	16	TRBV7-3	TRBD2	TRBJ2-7	TGTGCCAGCAGCTCCTACGCGACTAGCGGGGGTGGCGAGCAGTACTTC	CASSSYATSGGGEQYF
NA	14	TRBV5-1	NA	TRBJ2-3	TGCGCCAGCAGTGGTGGAGGGCATGCAGATACGCAGTATTTT	CASSGGGHADTQYF
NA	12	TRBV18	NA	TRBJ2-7	TGTGCCAGCTCACCACGGAGGGACGAGCAGTACTTC	CASSPRRDEQYF
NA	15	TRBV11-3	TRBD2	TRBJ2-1	TGTGCCAGCAGCTTATCTCCTAGCGGGGCACCAGAGCAGTTCTTC	CASSLSPSGAPEQFF
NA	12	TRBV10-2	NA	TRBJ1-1	TGCGCCAGCAGTGTACGCGGCACTGAAGCTTTCTTT	CASSVRGTEAFF
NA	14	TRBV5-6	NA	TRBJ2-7	TGTGCCAGCCGAAGGAGGGCAGGTTGGAACGAGCAGTACTTC	CASRRRAGWNEQYF
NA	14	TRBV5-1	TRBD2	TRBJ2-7	TGCGCCAGCACCCAAACTAGCGGGAGCTACGAGCAGTACTTC	CASTQTSGSYEQYF
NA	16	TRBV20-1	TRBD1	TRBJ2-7	TGCAGTGCTAGTCACCCGGGACAGGGGACTCCCTACGAGCAGTACTTC	CSASHPGQGTPYEQYF
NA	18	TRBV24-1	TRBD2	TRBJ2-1	TGTGCCACCAGTGAGACAATTAGCGGGAGATCGGTTTACAATGAGCAGTTCTTC	CATSETISGRSVYNEQFF
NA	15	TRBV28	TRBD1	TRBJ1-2	TGTGCCAGCAGTTTTAACAGGGGCATAGGATATGGCTACACCTTC	CASSFNRGIGYGYTF
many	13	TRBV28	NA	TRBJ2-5	TGTGCCAGCGCAAGTAGTGGCCAAGAGACCCAGTACTTC	CASASSGQETQYF
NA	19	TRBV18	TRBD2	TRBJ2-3	TGTGCCAGCTCACACGGCACCGGGACTAGCGGGAGTGGGTCAGATACGCAGTATTTT	CASSHGTGTSGSGSDTQYF
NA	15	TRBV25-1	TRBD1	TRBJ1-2	TGTGCCAGCAGTGAACCCCACAGGGGCGGCTATGGCTACACCTTC	CASSEPHRGGYGYTF
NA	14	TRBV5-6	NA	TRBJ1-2	TGTGCCAGCAGCTTAGGGGGGGAGGCCTATGGCTACACCTTC	CASSLGGEAYGYTF
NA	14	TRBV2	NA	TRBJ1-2	TGTGCCAGCCCTAAGAGGGAGGGGGTATATGGCTACACCTTC	CASPKREGVYGYTF
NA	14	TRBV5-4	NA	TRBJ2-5	TGTGCCAGCAGCCTCAGGGCAGATCAAGAGACCCAGTACTTC	CASSLRADQETQYF
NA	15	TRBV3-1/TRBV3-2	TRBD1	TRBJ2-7	TGTGCCAGCAGCCAACTAACAGGGGCTACCGGCGAGCAGTACTTC	CASSQLTGATGEQYF
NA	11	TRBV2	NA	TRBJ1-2	TGTGCCAGCAGCCCGGGGGGCGGCTACACCTTC	CASSPGGGYTF
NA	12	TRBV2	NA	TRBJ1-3	TGTGCCAGCAGTCAAAGCGGAAACACCATATATTTT	CASSQSGNTIYF
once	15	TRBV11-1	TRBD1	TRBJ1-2	TGTGCCAGCAGCCCTGCCAAACAGGGGGGATATGGCTACACCTTC	CASSPAKQGGYGYTF
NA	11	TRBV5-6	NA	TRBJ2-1	TGTGCCAGCAGCAGGAGCATCGAGCAGTTCTTC	CASSRSIEQFF
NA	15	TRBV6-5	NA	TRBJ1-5	TGTGCCAGCAGTTACTCGAGTGATAGCAATCAGCCCCAGCATTTT	CASSYSSDSNQPQHF
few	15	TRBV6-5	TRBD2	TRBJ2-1	TGTGCCAGCAGTCCCCGGGGGGGCTCGTCCAATGAGCAGTTCTTC	CASSPRGGSSNEQFF
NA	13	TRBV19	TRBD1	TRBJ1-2	TGTGCCAGTAGTGACGGACAGGGGGGTGGCTACACCTTC	CASSDGQGGGYTF
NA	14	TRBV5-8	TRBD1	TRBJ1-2	TGTGCCAGCAGCTTGGGGACAGGAAACTATGGCTACACCTTC	CASSLGTGNYGYTF
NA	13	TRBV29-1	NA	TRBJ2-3	TGCAGCGTCGGGGTTGTGGGCACAGATACGCAGTATTTT	CSVGVVGTDTQYF
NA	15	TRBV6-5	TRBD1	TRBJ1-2	TGTGCCAGCAGAACCGGGACAGGGGGCAGCTATGGCTACACCTTC	CASRTGTGGSYGYTF
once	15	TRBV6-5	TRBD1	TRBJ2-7	TGTGCCAGCAGTCGCCCAAGGGACAGTCGCTACGAGCAGTACTTC	CASSRPRDSRYEQYF